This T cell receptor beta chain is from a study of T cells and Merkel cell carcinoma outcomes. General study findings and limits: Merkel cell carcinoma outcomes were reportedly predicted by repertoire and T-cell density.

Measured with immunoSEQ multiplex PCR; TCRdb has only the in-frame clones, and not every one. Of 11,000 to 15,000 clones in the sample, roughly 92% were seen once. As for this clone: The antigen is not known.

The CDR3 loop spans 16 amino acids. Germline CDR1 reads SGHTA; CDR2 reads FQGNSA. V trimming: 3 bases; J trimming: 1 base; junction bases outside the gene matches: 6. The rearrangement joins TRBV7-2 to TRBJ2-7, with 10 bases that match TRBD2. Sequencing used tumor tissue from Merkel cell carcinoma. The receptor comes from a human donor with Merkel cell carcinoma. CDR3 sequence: CASSFIAGGPSYEQYF. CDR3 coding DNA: TGTGCCAGCAGCTTTATAGCGGGAGGCCCTTCCTACGAGCAGTACTTC.